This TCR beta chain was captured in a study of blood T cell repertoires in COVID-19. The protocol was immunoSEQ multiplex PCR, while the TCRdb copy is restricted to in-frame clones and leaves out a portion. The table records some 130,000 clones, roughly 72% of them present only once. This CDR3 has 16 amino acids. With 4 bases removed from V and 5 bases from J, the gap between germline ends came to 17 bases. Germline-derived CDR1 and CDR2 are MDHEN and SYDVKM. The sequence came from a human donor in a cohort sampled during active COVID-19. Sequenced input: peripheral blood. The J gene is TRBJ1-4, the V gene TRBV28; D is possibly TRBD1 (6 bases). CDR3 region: CASSSGGLLGNEKLFF. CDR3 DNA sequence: TGTGCCAGCAGTTCGGGGGGGCTGTTGGGAAATGAAAAACTGTTTTTT.